This T cell receptor beta chain was identified in a study of cytomegalovirus exposure and HLA in healthy donors. The V end was cut by 2 bases, the J end by 2 bases, with 18 bases between. Germline assignment: CDR1 MDHEN and CDR2 SYDVKM. This CDR3 has 18 residues. Produced via immunoSEQ multiplex PCR; TCRdb's table is partial and in-frame only. This sample has over 70,000 clones, with roughly 92% found just once. Input material: PBMCs. The chain joins TRBV28 to TRBJ2-2, with D hard to call. The clonotype was recovered from a young woman in good health and CMV-seronegative. CDR3 coding DNA: TGTGCCAGCAGTTTAGGTATTCGGAGACGCCTAAACACCGGGGAGCTGTTTTTT. Its translation is CASSLGIRRRLNTGELFF.